Following are 27 T cell receptor beta chains from one sample sequenced in a study of OX40 agonist ivuxolimab in advanced cancers. The repertoire was sequenced with immunoSEQ multiplex PCR; TCRdb's copy has only in-frame clones and lacks some. The table shows 60,000 to 70,000 clones, with approximately 90% occurring only once. Here the sequenced sample was CD4+ or CD8+ T cells sorted from blood, taken in a trial of the OX40 agonist ivuxolimab. These receptors were taken from an adult with an advanced solid tumor such as melanoma, head and neck, liver or kidney cancer.

The chain uses TRBV19 and TRBJ1-5; 7 bases are shared with TRBD1. Germline V CDR1 and CDR2: LNHDA, SQIVND (reference sequence). This CDR3 comprises 15 residues. The ends lost 5 bases at V and 6 bases at J; junction bases unmatched: 10. This CDR3 is CASSYETGTGQPQHF. CDR3 nucleotide sequence: TGTGCCAGTAGTTACGAGACAGGGACGGGTCAGCCCCAGCATTTT.

This clone was seen a handful of times. This chain connects TRBV5-4 to TRBJ1-4; TRBD1 matches at 7 bases. Trimming removed 4 bases from V and 8 bases from J; junction bases left unmatched: 8. The CDR3 totals 14 residues. Germline lookup yields CDR1 SGHNT and CDR2 YYREEE (reference sequence). The CDR3 sequence is CASSRQGEREKLFF. DNA of the CDR3: TGTGCCAGCAGCAGACAGGGTGAGAGAGAAAAACTGTTTTTT.

The V call is TRBV10-3, the J call TRBJ2-7; the match to TRBD1 covers 9 bases. This CDR3 spans 13 amino acids. Trimming removed 6 bases from V and 3 bases from J; junction bases left unmatched: 3. Germline V gene lookup returns CDR1 ENHRY and CDR2 SYGVKD. DNA for the CDR3: TGTGCCATCAGATCGACAGGGGGCTACGAGCAGTACTTC. Amino acid sequence: CAIRSTGGYEQYF.

This chain joins TRBV7-9 and TRBJ2-3; 9 nucleotides agree with TRBD1. Germline CDR1 and CDR2: SEHNR and FQNEAQ (reference sequence). This CDR3 is 14 amino acids long. After removal of 5 bases from V and 5 bases from J, the junction contained 5 bases not matched to a gene. CDR3 protein: CASSLGQGGDTQYF. CDR3 DNA: TGTGCCAGCAGCCTGGGACAGGGAGGAGATACGCAGTATTTT.

The rearrangement links TRBV21-1 to TRBJ1-2. TRBV21-1 is tagged as a pseudogene. The CDR3 is 18 residues long. The DNA of the CDR3 is TGTGCCAGCAACATGGGGGGGGTCAGGATCGATCGATACTATGGCTACACCTTC. Protein product: CASNMGGVRIDRYYGYTF.

This clone was counted a single time. V and J are TRBV5-1 and TRBJ1-3, with D hard to call. The CDR3 length is 12 residues. Germline CDR1 and CDR2: SGHRS and YFSETQ. V shed 4 bases and J shed 1 base, with 3 bases lying between them. CDR3 amino acids: CASSGSGNTIYF. The CDR3, as DNA: TGCGCCAGCAGCGGGTCTGGAAACACCATATATTTT. Variable domain in full (rest from reference TRBV5-1 and TRBJ1-3): KAGVTQTPRYLIKTRGQQVTLSCSPISGHRSVSWYQQTPGQGLQFLFEYFSETQRNKGNFPGRFSGRQFSNSRSEMNVSTLELGDSALYLCASSGSGNTIYFGEGSWLTVV.

V and J are TRBV7-9 and TRBJ2-1, with 8 bases identical to TRBD1. CDR1 is SEHNR and CDR2 is FQNEAQ in the germline V gene (reference sequence). The CDR3 totals 14 residues. The V gene end was trimmed by 5 bases and the J gene end by 3 bases; junction bases not matched to a gene: 3. The CDR3 loop is CASSPGQGYNEQFF. The CDR3, as DNA: TGTGCCAGCAGCCCCGGACAGGGCTACAATGAGCAGTTCTTC.

V usage is TRBV27 and J usage is TRBJ2-1, with D hard to call. The germline V and J ends were trimmed by 4 bases and 3 bases, with 7 bases remaining between them. This CDR3 has 13 residues. Germline-derived CDR1 and CDR2 are MNHEY and SMNVEV (reference sequence). CDR3: CASSYDFYNEQFF. The CDR3 DNA follows: TGTGCCAGCAGTTACGATTTCTACAATGAGCAGTTCTTC.

This sequence joins TRBV28 and TRBJ2-1; TRBD2 agrees at 8 bases. The CDR3 length is 16 residues. V was clipped by 8 bases and J by 5 bases; unmatched bases: 14. CDR1 is MDHEN and CDR2 is SYDVKM in the germline V gene. The CDR3 nucleotides read TGTGCCAGCCCTCCCCCGGGACTAGTTGTCCACAATGAGCAGTTCTTC. Encoded protein: CASPPPGLVVHNEQFF.

The chain uses TRBV11-2 and TRBJ2-3, with D tentatively TRBD2 (6 bases). Trimming removed 6 bases from V and 2 bases from J, with 15 bases in between. Per the germline V gene, CDR1 is SGHAT and CDR2 is FQNNGV. This CDR3 comprises 15 residues. Here the CDR3 DNA reads TGTGCCAGCAGTCGATCGGCGGGAAACACAGATACGCAGTATTTT. This gives the protein CASSRSAGNTDTQYF.

The chain is built from TRBV5-1 and TRBJ2-7, with 8 bases aligning to TRBD2. J lost 2 bases, V lost 1 base, and 5 bases had no gene match. This CDR3 has 15 residues. The germline CDR1 and CDR2 sequences are SGHRS and YFSETQ. CDR3 bases: TGCGCCAGCAGCTTGTCGGGGGGGACGACCTACGAGCAGTACTTC. This translates into CASSLSGGTTYEQYF.

The rearrangement links TRBV18 to TRBJ2-1, with D tentatively TRBD1 or TRBD2 (5 bases each). The CDR3 spans 14 residues. CDR1 KGHSH and CDR2 LQKENI come from the germline V gene. V lost 4 bases and J lost 9, with 16 bases in between. The CDR3 bases are TGTGCCAGCTCACGCGGGCAGGGACGGGGTGAGCAGTTCTTC. As protein: CASSRGQGRGEQFF. The variable domain in full, with the rest retrieved from reference TRBV18 and TRBJ2-1, is NAGVMQNPRHLVRRRGQEARLRCSPMKGHSHVYWYRQLPEEGLKFMVYLQKENIIDESGMPKERFSAEFPKEGPSILRIQQVVRGDSAAYFCASSRGQGRGEQFFGPGTRLTVL.

The chain joins TRBV11-2 to TRBJ2-2; D remains unclear. V lost 5 bases and J lost 7, with 8 bases in between. The length of the CDR3 is 12 residues. Germline-derived CDR1 and CDR2 are SGHAT and FQNNGV. CDR3 coding DNA: TGTGCCAGCAGCGTTAGTTACGGGGAGCTGTTTTTT. Its translation: CASSVSYGELFF.

The rearrangement joins TRBV4-3 to TRBJ2-7; 11 nucleotides align to TRBD2. The CDR3 is 17 residues long. Germline CDR1 reads LGHNA; CDR2 reads YSLEER. Trimming took 0 bases from V and 6 from J; bases not matched to a gene: 10. The chain's CDR3 is CASSQDSILAGGAEQYF. DNA of the CDR3: TGCGCCAGCAGCCAAGATTCCATATTAGCGGGAGGGGCCGAGCAGTACTTC.

A few counts support this clone. The chain is built from TRBV5-6 and TRBJ2-1, with TRBD2 as a possible D gene (5 bases). V was shortened by 0 bases and J by 6 bases, with 10 bases between the two germline ends. The CDR3 is 14 amino acids. Germline V CDR1 and CDR2: SGHDT, YYEEEE. CDR3 residues: CASSLAGLSNEQFF. The CDR3 DNA reads TGTGCCAGCAGCTTGGCAGGACTTTCCAATGAGCAGTTCTTC.

The V and J genes are TRBV19 and TRBJ2-2; D is unresolved. The germline V and J ends were trimmed by 7 bases and 0 bases, with 12 bases remaining between them. Germline V CDR1 and CDR2: LNHDA, SQIVND (reference sequence). The CDR3 is made up of 15 amino acids. CDR3 in DNA: TGTGCCAGTAATCAGGACGCAGCGAACACCGGGGAGCTGTTTTTT. Translated: CASNQDAANTGELFF.

The chain has TRBV5-1 and TRBJ2-1, with a weak D call TRBD1 (6 bases). The CDR3 spans 14 residues. Germline loops: CDR1 SGHRS, CDR2 YFSETQ. Trimming pared 2 bases from V and 6 bases from J, leaving 12 bases between. The CDR3 loop is CASSLILGGNEQFF. DNA for the CDR3: TGCGCCAGCAGCTTAATTCTAGGGGGCAATGAGCAGTTCTTC.

This clone was seen once. The V gene is TRBV9, the J gene TRBJ2-5, with a tentative D call TRBD1 (6 bases). CDR1 and CDR2 from the germline V gene are SGDLS and YYNGEE. Trimming shortened V by 0 bases and J by 5 bases, and 14 bases separated the two germline ends. This CDR3 is built from 15 residues. The chain's CDR3 is CASSVGTGIVETQYF. The CDR3 region has the DNA TGTGCCAGCAGCGTAGGAACAGGGATAGTGGAGACCCAGTACTTC.

Worth noting for this clone: Within the sample, other DNA sequences also encode this same CDR3. The chain has TRBV21-1 and TRBJ1-1. TRBV21-1 is described as a pseudogene. The CDR3 spans 14 residues. CDR3 nucleotides: TGTGCCAGCAGCAAGGGGGGGGCCAACACTGAAGCTTTCTTT. Translating gives CASSKGGANTEAFF.

The V gene is TRBV6-5, the J gene TRBJ2-7; 9 bases line up with TRBD1. Looked up from germline, CDR1 is MNHEY and CDR2 is SVGAGI. V lost 0 bases and J lost 9; bases outside the gene matches: 9. This CDR3 spans 15 amino acids. The CDR3 bases are TGTGCCAGCAGTTACTCACGGACAGGGGACAGTGGGCAGTACTTC. It encodes CASSYSRTGDSGQYF.

The gene calls are TRBV6-5 and TRBJ2-7, with 10 nucleotides matching TRBD2. CDR1 is MNHEY and CDR2 is SVGAGI in the germline V gene. CDR3 length equals 15 residues. Trimming removed 6 bases from V and 7 bases from J; junction bases left unmatched: 12. The DNA for the CDR3 is TGTGCCAGCAGGAAGGGCGCTAGCGGGAGTCCGGAGCAGTACTTC. Translating gives CASRKGASGSPEQYF.

The J gene is TRBJ2-5, the V gene TRBV6-1; D possibly uses TRBD1 or TRBD2 (5 bases each). The CDR3 sequence is 18 residues long. From germline, CDR1 is MNHNS and CDR2 SASEGT. Deletions cut 3 bases from V and 5 bases from J, with 25 bases between. CDR3 sequence: CASSEFKSMGVKGETQYF. The DNA of the CDR3 is TGTGCCAGCAGTGAGTTTAAATCTATGGGGGTAAAGGGCGAGACCCAGTACTTC.

This chain connects TRBV5-4 to TRBJ2-3; D is possibly TRBD2 (5 bases). This CDR3 has 13 amino acids. Trimming took off 4 bases at V and 14 bases at J, with 20 bases between the two ends. Looked up from germline, CDR1 is SGHNT and CDR2 is YYREEE (reference sequence). The chain's CDR3 is CASSLVSARERYF. The CDR3 DNA sequence: TGTGCCAGCAGCCTGGTTAGCGCCCGTGAACGGTATTTT.

CDR3 bases: TGTGCCAGCAAGGTCCAGGGTCAGCCCCAGCATTTT. Translation gives CASKVQGQPQHF. The rearrangement links TRBV6-1 to TRBJ1-5; D might be TRBD1 (5 bases). Germline-derived CDR1 and CDR2 are MNHNS and SASEGT. Deletions cut 7 bases from V and 6 bases from J, with 10 bases between. The CDR3 totals 12 residues.

The rearrangement uses TRBV21-1 and TRBJ1-6; the table's D call TRBD1 went unverified against the DNA. TRBV21-1 corresponds to a pseudogene. The CDR3 sequence is 11 residues long. For the CDR3, the DNA is TGTGCCAGCGTTAGGGGTCCACCCCTCCACTTT. Its translation: CASVRGPPLHF.

This clone was recorded only once. The chain joins TRBV9 to TRBJ2-2, with D hard to call. The CDR3 has 16 residues. The germline gives CDR1 SGDLS, CDR2 YYNGEE. V was pared by 2 bases and J by 7 bases, with 18 bases between. The CDR3 DNA follows: TGTGCCAGCAGCGTCGGCGTACTGCCTTGGGTCGGGGAGCTGTTTTTT. Encoded protein: CASSVGVLPWVGELFF.

This rearrangement joins TRBV28 to TRBJ1-4; 7 positions match TRBD1. This CDR3 has 15 amino acids. V shed 5 bases, J shed 5 bases, and the junction held 8 bases outside the gene matches. The germline gives CDR1 MDHEN, CDR2 SYDVKM. CDR3: CASSRSTGLNEKLFF. The CDR3 region has the DNA TGTGCCAGCAGTCGTTCGACAGGGTTGAATGAAAAACTGTTTTTT. The full variable domain, rest sourced from reference TRBV28 and TRBJ1-4, is DVKVTQSSRYLVKRTGEKVFLECVQDMDHENMFWYRQDPGLGLRLIYFSYDVKMKEKGDIPEGYSVSREKKERFSLILESASTNQTSMYLCASSRSTGLNEKLFFGSGTQLSVL.